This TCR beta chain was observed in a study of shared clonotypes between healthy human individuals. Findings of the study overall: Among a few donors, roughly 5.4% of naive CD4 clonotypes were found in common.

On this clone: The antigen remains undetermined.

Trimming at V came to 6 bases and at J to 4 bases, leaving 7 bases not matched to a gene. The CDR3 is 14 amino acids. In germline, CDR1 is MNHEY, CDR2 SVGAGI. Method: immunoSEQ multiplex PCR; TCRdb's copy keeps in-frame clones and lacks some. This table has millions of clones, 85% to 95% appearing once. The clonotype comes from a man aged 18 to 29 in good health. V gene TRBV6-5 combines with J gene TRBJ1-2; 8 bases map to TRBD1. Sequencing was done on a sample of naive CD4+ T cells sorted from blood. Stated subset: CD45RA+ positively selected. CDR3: CASSSTGGRYGYTF. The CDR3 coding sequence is TGTGCCAGCAGCTCTACAGGGGGTCGCTATGGCTACACCTTC.